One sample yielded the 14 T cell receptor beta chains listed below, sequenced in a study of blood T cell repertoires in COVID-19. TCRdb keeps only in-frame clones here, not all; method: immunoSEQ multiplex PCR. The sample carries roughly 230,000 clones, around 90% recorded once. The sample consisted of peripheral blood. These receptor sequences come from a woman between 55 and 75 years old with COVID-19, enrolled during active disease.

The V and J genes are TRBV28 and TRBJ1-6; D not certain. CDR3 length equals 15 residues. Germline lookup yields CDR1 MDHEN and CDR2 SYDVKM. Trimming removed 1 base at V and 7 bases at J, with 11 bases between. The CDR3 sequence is CASSLSRLLNSPLHF. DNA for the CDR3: TGTGCCAGCAGTTTATCAAGATTACTAAATTCACCCCTCCACTTT.

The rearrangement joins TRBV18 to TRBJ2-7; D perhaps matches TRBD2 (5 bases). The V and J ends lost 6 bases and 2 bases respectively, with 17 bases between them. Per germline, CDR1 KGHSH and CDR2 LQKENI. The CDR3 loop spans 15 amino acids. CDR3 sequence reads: CASSLGLIRAYEQYF. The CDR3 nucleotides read TGTGCCAGCTCCCTCGGACTGATACGCGCCTACGAGCAGTACTTC.

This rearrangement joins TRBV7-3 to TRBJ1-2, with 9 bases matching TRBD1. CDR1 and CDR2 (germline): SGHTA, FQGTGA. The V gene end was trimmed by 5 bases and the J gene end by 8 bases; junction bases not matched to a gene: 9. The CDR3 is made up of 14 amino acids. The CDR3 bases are TGTGCCAGCAGCGAGGGACAGGGTAGTGACGGCTACACCTTC. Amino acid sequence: CASSEGQGSDGYTF.

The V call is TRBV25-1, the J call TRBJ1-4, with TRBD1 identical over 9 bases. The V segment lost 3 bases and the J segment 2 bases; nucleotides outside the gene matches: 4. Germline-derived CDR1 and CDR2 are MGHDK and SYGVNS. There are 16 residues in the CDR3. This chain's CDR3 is CASSEDRGVTNEKLFF. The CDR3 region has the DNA TGTGCCAGCAGTGAGGACAGGGGAGTCACTAATGAAAAACTGTTTTTT.

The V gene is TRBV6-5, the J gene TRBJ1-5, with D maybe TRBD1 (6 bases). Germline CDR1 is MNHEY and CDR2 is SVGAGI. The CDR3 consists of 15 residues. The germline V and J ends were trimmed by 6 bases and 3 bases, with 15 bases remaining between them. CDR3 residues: CASSLGGHLNQPQHF. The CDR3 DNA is TGTGCCAGCAGCTTAGGGGGACACCTCAATCAGCCCCAGCATTTT.

CDR3 DNA sequence: TGTGCCAGCAGTTGGGGCGGCACTGAAGCTTTCTTT. Its protein is CASSWGGTEAFF. V usage is TRBV28 and J usage is TRBJ1-1, with a tentative D call TRBD1 (5 bases). Trimming pared 4 bases from V and 4 bases from J, leaving 7 bases between. The CDR3 loop spans 12 amino acids. The germline V gene encodes CDR1 MDHEN and CDR2 SYDVKM.

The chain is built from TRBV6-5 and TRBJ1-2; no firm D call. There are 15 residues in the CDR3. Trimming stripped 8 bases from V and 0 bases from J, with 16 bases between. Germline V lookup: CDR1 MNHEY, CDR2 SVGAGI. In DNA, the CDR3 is TGTGCCAGCGGGAGGGAGCTGGGTCCTAACTATGGCTACACCTTC. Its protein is CASGRELGPNYGYTF.

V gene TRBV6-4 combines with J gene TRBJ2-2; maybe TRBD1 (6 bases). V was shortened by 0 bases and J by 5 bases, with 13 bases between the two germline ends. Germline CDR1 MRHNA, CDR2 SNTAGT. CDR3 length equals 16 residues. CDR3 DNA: TGTGCCAGCAGTGACTCGACACAGGGTTGGACCGGGGAGCTGTTTTTT. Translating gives CASSDSTQGWTGELFF.

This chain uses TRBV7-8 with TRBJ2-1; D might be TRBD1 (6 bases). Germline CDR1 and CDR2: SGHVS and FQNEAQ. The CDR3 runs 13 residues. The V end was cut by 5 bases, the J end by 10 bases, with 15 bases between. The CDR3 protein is CASSPRGYNEQFF. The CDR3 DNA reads TGTGCCAGCAGCCCTAGGGGGTATAACGAGCAGTTCTTC.

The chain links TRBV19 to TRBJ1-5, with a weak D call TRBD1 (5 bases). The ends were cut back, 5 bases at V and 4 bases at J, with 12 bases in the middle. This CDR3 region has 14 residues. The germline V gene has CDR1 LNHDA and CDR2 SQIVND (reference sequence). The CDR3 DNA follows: TGTGCCAGTAGTTCCTCGCGGGGGAATCAGCCCCAGCATTTT. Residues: CASSSSRGNQPQHF.

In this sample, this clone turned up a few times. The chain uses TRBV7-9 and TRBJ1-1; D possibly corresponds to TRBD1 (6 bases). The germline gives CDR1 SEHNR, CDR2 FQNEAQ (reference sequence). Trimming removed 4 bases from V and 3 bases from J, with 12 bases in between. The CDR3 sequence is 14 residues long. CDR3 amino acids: CASSSRGADTEAFF. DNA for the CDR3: TGTGCCAGCAGCTCCCGGGGGGCGGACACTGAAGCTTTCTTT.

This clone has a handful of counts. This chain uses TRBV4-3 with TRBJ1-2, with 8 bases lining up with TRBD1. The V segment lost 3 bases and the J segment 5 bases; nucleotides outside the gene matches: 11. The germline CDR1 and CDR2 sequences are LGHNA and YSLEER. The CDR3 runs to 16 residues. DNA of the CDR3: TGCGCCAGCAGCCAGGCCACAGGGGGACCAGGGTATGGCTACACCTTC. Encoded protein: CASSQATGGPGYGYTF.

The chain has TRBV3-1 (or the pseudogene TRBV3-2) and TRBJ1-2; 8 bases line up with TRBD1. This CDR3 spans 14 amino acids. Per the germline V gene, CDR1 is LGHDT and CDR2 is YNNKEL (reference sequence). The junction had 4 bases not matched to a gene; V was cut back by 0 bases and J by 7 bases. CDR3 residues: CASSQDWDRSGYTF. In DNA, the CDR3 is TGTGCCAGCAGCCAAGATTGGGACAGGAGTGGCTACACCTTC.

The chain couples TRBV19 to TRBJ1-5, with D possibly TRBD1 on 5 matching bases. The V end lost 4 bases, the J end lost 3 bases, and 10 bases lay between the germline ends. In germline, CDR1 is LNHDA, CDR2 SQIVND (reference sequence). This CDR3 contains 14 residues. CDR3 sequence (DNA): TGTGCCAGTAGTACGAACAGGAACAATCAGCCCCAGCATTTT. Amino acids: CASSTNRNNQPQHF.